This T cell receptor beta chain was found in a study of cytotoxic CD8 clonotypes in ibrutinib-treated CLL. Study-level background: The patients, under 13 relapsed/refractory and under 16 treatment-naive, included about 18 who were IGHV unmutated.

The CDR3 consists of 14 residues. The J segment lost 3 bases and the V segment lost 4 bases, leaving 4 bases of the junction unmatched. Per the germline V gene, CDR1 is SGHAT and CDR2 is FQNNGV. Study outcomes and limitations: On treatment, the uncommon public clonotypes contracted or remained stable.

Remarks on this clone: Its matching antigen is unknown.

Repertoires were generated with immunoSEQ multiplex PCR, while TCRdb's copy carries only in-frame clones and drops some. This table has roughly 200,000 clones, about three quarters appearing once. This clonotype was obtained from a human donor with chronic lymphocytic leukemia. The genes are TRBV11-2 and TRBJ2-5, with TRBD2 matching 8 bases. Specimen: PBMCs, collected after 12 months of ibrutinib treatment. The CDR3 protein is CASSSGLGEETQYF. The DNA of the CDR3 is TGTGCCAGCAGCTCGGGACTAGGAGAAGAGACCCAGTACTTC.